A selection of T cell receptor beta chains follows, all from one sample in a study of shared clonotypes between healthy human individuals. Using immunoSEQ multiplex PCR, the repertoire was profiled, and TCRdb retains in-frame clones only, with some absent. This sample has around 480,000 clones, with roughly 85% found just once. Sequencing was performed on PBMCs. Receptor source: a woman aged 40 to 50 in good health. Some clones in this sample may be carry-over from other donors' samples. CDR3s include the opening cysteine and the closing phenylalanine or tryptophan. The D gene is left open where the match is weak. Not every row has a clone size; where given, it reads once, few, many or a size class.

CDR3 protein: CASSLGGVNTETFF
CDR3 DNA: TGTGCCAGCAGCTTAGGGGGGGTGAACACTGAAACTTTCTTT
D gene: NA
V gene: TRBV7-2
J gene: TRBJ1-1
clone size: NA

CDR3 protein: CASSGPRTGFTGELFF
CDR3 DNA: TGTGCCAGCAGTGGACCAAGGACAGGGTTCACCGGGGAGCTGTTTTTT
D gene: TRBD1
V gene: TRBV2
J gene: TRBJ2-2
clone size: NA

CDR3 protein: CASPRDRGYYGYTF
CDR3 DNA: TGTGCCTCGCCCCGGGACAGGGGTTACTATGGCTACACCTTC
D gene: TRBD1
V gene: TRBV30
J gene: TRBJ1-2
clone size: NA

CDR3 protein: CASSPGTSPGELFF
CDR3 DNA: TGTGCCAGCAGCCCTGGGACTAGCCCCGGGGAGCTGTTTTTT
D gene: TRBD2
V gene: TRBV28
J gene: TRBJ2-2
clone size: NA

CDR3 protein: CASAPISSNYGYTF
CDR3 DNA: TGTGCTAGTGCCCCCATCTCCTCTAACTATGGCTACACCTTC
D gene: NA
V gene: TRBV12-5
J gene: TRBJ1-2
clone size: NA

CDR3 protein: CASSRQGAGAYEQYF
CDR3 DNA: TGTGCCAGCAGTCGCCAGGGGGCGGGGGCCTACGAGCAGTACTTC
D gene: NA
V gene: TRBV27
J gene: TRBJ2-7
clone size: NA

CDR3 protein: CASRDGYEQYF
CDR3 DNA: TGTGCCAGCAGGGATGGCTACGAGCAGTACTTC
D gene: NA
V gene: TRBV28
J gene: TRBJ2-7
clone size: NA

CDR3 protein: CASSGGQGERQPQHF
CDR3 DNA: TGTGCCAGCAGTGGGGGACAGGGGGAGAGGCAGCCCCAGCATTTT
D gene: TRBD1
V gene: TRBV6-1
J gene: TRBJ1-5
clone size: NA

CDR3 protein: CASSILGGNQPQHF
CDR3 DNA: TGTGCCAGTAGTATTCTCGGCGGCAATCAGCCCCAGCATTTT
D gene: NA
V gene: TRBV19
J gene: TRBJ1-5
clone size: NA

CDR3 protein: CASKTSGNTGELFF
CDR3 DNA: TGTGCCAGCAAGACTAGCGGTAACACCGGGGAGCTGTTTTTT
D gene: TRBD2
V gene: TRBV6-4
J gene: TRBJ2-2
clone size: few

CDR3 protein: CASRGRGPSNEKLFF
CDR3 DNA: TGTGCCAGTAGGGGCAGGGGGCCTTCTAATGAAAAACTGTTTTTT
D gene: TRBD1
V gene: TRBV19
J gene: TRBJ1-4
clone size: once